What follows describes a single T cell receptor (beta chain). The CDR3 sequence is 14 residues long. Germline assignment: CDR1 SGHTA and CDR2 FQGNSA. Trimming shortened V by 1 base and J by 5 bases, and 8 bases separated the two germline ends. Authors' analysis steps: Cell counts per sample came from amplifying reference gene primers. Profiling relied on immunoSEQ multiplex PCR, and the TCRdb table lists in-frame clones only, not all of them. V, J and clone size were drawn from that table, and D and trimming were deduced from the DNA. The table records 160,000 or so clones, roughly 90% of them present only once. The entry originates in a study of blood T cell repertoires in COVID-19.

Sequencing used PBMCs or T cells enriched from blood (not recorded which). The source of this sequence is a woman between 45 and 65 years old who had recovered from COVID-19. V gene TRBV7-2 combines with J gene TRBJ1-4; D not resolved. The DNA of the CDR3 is TGTGCCAGCAGCTTAGGGCCGGGGAATGAAAAACTGTTTTTT. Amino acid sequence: CASSLGPGNEKLFF.